The 5 T cell receptor beta chains reported below all come from one sample, sequenced in a study of T cell clones after liver transplantation. TCRdb's copy holds only in-frame clones and misses some; the assay was immunoSEQ multiplex PCR. Altogether about 58,000 clones are present, 70% being singletons, with the ten largest covering approximately 2.6%. Sample: CD4+ T cells from blood, taken at the approximately 15-month timepoint. These receptors all stem from a human patient who received a liver transplant. Some T cells may be provided by the graft donor.

The gene calls are TRBV5-4 and TRBJ2-2; 7 bases agree with TRBD1. Germline V gives CDR1 SGHNT, CDR2 YYREEE (reference sequence). The CDR3 loop spans 15 amino acids. The trim removed 2 bases at V and 4 bases at J, leaving 5 bases unmatched. DNA of the CDR3: TGTGCCAGCAGCTTTAATCAGGGGGTCACCGGGGAGCTGTTTTTT. This gives the protein CASSFNQGVTGELFF.

This sequence joins TRBV6-4 and TRBJ2-3, with D unresolved. Trimming cost V 5 bases and J 4 bases, with 13 bases left between them. Germline CDR1 and CDR2: MRHNA and SNTAGT. The CDR3 spans 14 residues. CDR3 sequence: CASSPSNGADTQYF. The CDR3 DNA follows: TGTGCCAGCAGTCCTAGTAATGGAGCAGATACGCAGTATTTT.

The chain is built from TRBV10-3 and TRBJ2-3, with 8 bases that match TRBD2. The V gene end was trimmed by 2 bases and the J gene end by 2 bases; junction bases not matched to a gene: 3. Germline-derived CDR1 and CDR2 are ENHRY and SYGVKD. The CDR3 contains 15 residues. The CDR3 region is CAISETSGYTDTQYF. DNA of the CDR3: TGTGCCATCAGTGAGACTAGCGGTTACACAGATACGCAGTATTTT.

The chain recombines TRBV11-3 with TRBJ1-4; 8 nucleotides match TRBD1. Losses at the gene ends were 4 bases for V and 1 base for J; bases not matched to a gene: 2. Germline V gives CDR1 SGHNT, CDR2 YENEEA. CDR3 length equals 15 residues. CDR3 coding DNA: TGTGCCAGCAGCTATGGACAGGGAACTAATGAAAAACTGTTTTTT. It codes for CASSYGQGTNEKLFF.

J is TRBJ2-3 and V is TRBV29-1, with D tentatively TRBD1 or TRBD2 (6 bases each). CDR1 SQVTM and CDR2 ANQGSEA come from the germline V gene. V gave up 4 bases and J gave up 1 base, with 12 bases separating them. This CDR3 has 14 residues. The CDR3 nucleotides read TGCAGCGTTGTCCTTGGGGGGCGCACAGATACGCAGTATTTT. Translation: CSVVLGGRTDTQYF.